These 3 T cell receptor beta chains share one sample of origin, sequenced in a study of blood T cell repertoires in COVID-19. Libraries were prepared by immunoSEQ multiplex PCR; TCRdb keeps only in-frame clonotypes and omits some of them. The repertoire includes around 160,000 clones, over 80% of them detected once, and about 6% sits in the top ten. Specimen: peripheral blood. All receptors come from a man of 80 years or more with acute or convalescent COVID-19.

This sequence joins TRBV11-1 and TRBJ1-2, with no clear D. Trimming pared 5 bases from V and 8 bases from J, leaving 18 bases between. Germline loops: CDR1 SGHAT, CDR2 FQDESV (reference sequence). This CDR3 contains 14 residues. The CDR3 DNA follows: TGTGCCAGCAGCCCGAATCCAGGAGGAGGGGGCTACACCTTC. It encodes CASSPNPGGGGYTF.

The chain is built from TRBV30 and TRBJ1-4; maybe TRBD1 (5 bases). This CDR3 contains 13 residues. The V and J ends lost 0 bases and 10 bases respectively, with 12 bases between them. CDR1 and CDR2 from the germline V gene are GTSNPN and SVGIG (reference sequence). The CDR3 here is CAWSVTGGGKLFF. The CDR3 bases are TGTGCCTGGAGTGTAACTGGCGGGGGAAAACTGTTTTTT. The variable domain in full, with the rest retrieved from reference TRBV30 and TRBJ1-4, is SQTIHQWPATLVQPVGSPLSLECTVEGTSNPNLYWYRQAAGRGLQLLFYSVGIGQISSEVPQNLSASRPQDRQFILSSKKLLLSDSGFYLCAWSVTGGGKLFFGSGTQLSVL.

This clone was observed a few times. The gene calls are TRBV5-1 and TRBJ1-2; D possibly corresponds to TRBD1 (5 bases). Trimming pared 4 bases from V and 4 bases from J, leaving 14 bases between. Germline V gene lookup returns CDR1 SGHRS and CDR2 YFSETQ. This CDR3 spans 14 amino acids. The CDR3 bases are TGCGCCAGCAGCCTGGAACAGGCGACCTATGGCTACACCTTC. Encoded protein: CASSLEQATYGYTF.